This T cell receptor (beta chain) was found in a study of T cell changes during pregnancy in multiple sclerosis. Produced via immunoSEQ multiplex PCR; TCRdb's table is partial and in-frame only. In the table there are roughly 80,000 clones, 85% to 95% of which are singletons. Sequencing was performed on peripheral blood, taken in the second trimester of pregnancy. This clonotype was obtained from a female donor with multiple sclerosis, enrolled in a pregnancy study.

DNA of the CDR3: TGTGCCAGCAGTAAGAGCGGTATGCTGTTTTTT. Protein sequence: CASSKSGMLFF. The rearrangement links TRBV25-1 to TRBJ1-4, with D unresolved. V gave up 5 bases and J gave up 14 bases, with 12 bases separating them. The CDR3 sequence is 11 residues long. Germline V lookup: CDR1 MGHDK, CDR2 SYGVNS.